This T cell receptor (beta chain) came from a study of cytomegalovirus exposure and HLA in healthy donors. The CDR3 has 13 amino acids. Trimming took off 1 base at V and 12 bases at J, with 16 bases between the two ends. Germline V gene lookup returns CDR1 SGHTA and CDR2 FQGNSA. The study ran its PCR with 60 Vbeta and 13 Jbeta primers. The method was immunoSEQ multiplex PCR; TCRdb's version includes in-frame clones alone and lacks a portion of them. The sample has over 150,000 clones, about 80% seen once. This receptor was obtained from a woman between 45 and 65 years old in good health and CMV-seronegative. The V call is TRBV7-2, the J call TRBJ2-7; possible D gene TRBD2, 5 bases. The sample consisted of PBMCs. CDR3 nucleotide sequence: TGTGCCAGCAGCTTAGGAGGCTGGAGTAGCGTGTACTTC. Translation: CASSLGGWSSVYF.